A selection of T cell receptor beta chains follows, all from one sample in a study of blood T cells in healthy people across ages. TCRdb recomputed calls from the 5' RACE reads with MiXCR, one row per CDR3 protein. The profile shows 700,000 to 950,000 distinct CDR3 sequences, 58% of them singletons. What was sequenced was blood. These receptors were taken from a young man in good health. Each CDR3 is given with its conserved first and last residue. Fields, in order: D gene, V gene, clone size, J gene, CDR3 protein, CDR3 DNA. The D gene is left open where the match is weak. Size is stated for part of the rows, as once, few or many counts, or as a class when the clone is expanded.

>TRBD1|TRBV5-1|.|TRBJ2-7
CASSLRQGAEEQYF
TGCGCCAGCAGCTTGCGACAGGGGGCGGAGGAGCAGTACTTC
>TRBD1|TRBV12-3/TRBV12-4|.|TRBJ2-1
CASSGGRTGVSNEQFF
TGTGCCAGCAGCGGGGGGAGGACAGGGGTTTCCAATGAGCAGTTCTTC
>TRBD1|TRBV28|.|TRBJ2-7
CASRTNRGHYEQYF
TGTGCCAGCAGAACTAACAGGGGGCATTACGAGCAGTACTTC
>TRBD1|TRBV6-5|few|TRBJ1-2
CASTEGQGTVGYTF
TGTGCCAGCACCGAGGGACAGGGGACGGTTGGCTACACCTTC
>.|TRBV2|few|TRBJ2-3
CASPSATSTDTQYF
TGTGCCAGCCCGTCGGCAACTAGCACAGATACGCAGTATTTT
>.|TRBV25-1|.|TRBJ2-7
CASGASHEQYF
TGTGCCAGCGGGGCTTCCCACGAGCAGTACTTC
>TRBD2|TRBV20-1|once|TRBJ2-4
CSVPPGGRTKNIQYF
TGCAGTGTTCCCCCGGGAGGTCGAACCAAAAACATTCAGTACTTC
>.|TRBV5-1|.|TRBJ2-3
CASSLGLGEDTQYF
TGCGCCAGCAGCTTGGGACTAGGAGAGGATACGCAGTATTTT
>TRBD2|TRBV12-3/TRBV12-4|few|TRBJ2-1
CATKPPGLAEFF
TGTGCCACCAAACCACCGGGACTAGCAGAGTTCTTC
>.|TRBV5-5|.|TRBJ1-5
CASSWDGGQPQHF
TGTGCCAGCAGCTGGGACGGCGGGCAGCCCCAGCATTTT
>.|TRBV7-2|.|TRBJ2-3
CASSLWGPSTDTQYF
TGTGCCAGCAGCTTATGGGGGCCTTCCACAGATACGCAGTATTTT
>.|TRBV20-1|.|TRBJ2-5
CSAESLGETQYF
TGCAGTGCTGAGTCCCTGGGTGAGACCCAGTACTTC
>TRBD2|TRBV6-6|.|TRBJ2-7
CASKREGDEQYF
TGTGCCAGCAAGAGGGAGGGAGACGAGCAGTACTTC
>.|TRBV20-1|once|TRBJ1-2
CRVSPDPSLANYGYTF
TGCAGAGTCTCCCCAGACCCGTCGTTAGCTAACTATGGCTACACCTTC
>.|TRBV7-2|few|TRBJ2-3
CASSYNAPDTQYF
TGTGCCAGCAGCTACAACGCCCCGGATACGCAGTATTTT
>TRBD2|TRBV2|few|TRBJ2-3
CASSEWGLAGSSTDTQYF
TGTGCCAGCAGTGAATGGGGTCTAGCGGGGTCTAGCACAGATACGCAGTATTTT
>.|TRBV7-7|few|TRBJ2-3
CASSLNSGAPTDTQYF
TGTGCTAGCAGCTTAAACTCCGGCGCGCCCACAGATACGCAGTATTTT
>TRBD2|TRBV9|.|TRBJ2-5
CASMAGSSGGLETQYF
TGTGCCAGCATGGCGGGAAGTAGCGGGGGGCTGGAGACCCAGTACTTC
>TRBD1|TRBV10-3|.|TRBJ2-7
CAISDPQTGRAEQYF
TGTGCCATCAGTGACCCCCAGACAGGGCGGGCCGAGCAGTACTTC
>.|TRBV20-1|.|TRBJ2-1
CSAFGTSSSYNEQFF
TGCAGTGCCTTTGGGACCAGCAGCTCCTACAATGAGCAGTTCTTC
>TRBD2|TRBV4-3|.|TRBJ2-7
CASSQDPLAAYEQYF
TGCGCCAGCAGCCAAGATCCTCTAGCGGCTTACGAGCAGTACTTC
>TRBD1|TRBV12-3/TRBV12-4|.|TRBJ2-7
CASTWGDRIHEQYF
TGTGCCAGCACTTGGGGGGACAGGATCCACGAGCAGTACTTC
>.|TRBV4-3|.|TRBJ2-5
CASSQGTEGQETQYF
TGCGCCAGCAGCCAAGGGACAGAGGGGCAGGAGACCCAGTACTTC
>TRBD1|TRBV10-3|few|TRBJ2-3
CAIRGGTGEADTQYF
TGTGCCATCAGGGGGGGGACAGGGGAAGCAGATACGCAGTATTTT
>TRBD2|TRBV7-2|.|TRBJ2-3
CASRSYQGGSMPDTQYF
TGTGCCAGCAGGTCGTATCAGGGCGGGAGTATGCCAGATACGCAGTATTTT
>.|TRBV7-2|.|TRBJ2-3
CASSLWEGAKDTQYF
TGTGCCAGCAGCTTATGGGAAGGGGCGAAAGATACGCAGTATTTT
>.|TRBV5-6|.|TRBJ2-7
CASGQSSSEQYF
TGTGCCAGCGGGCAATCTAGCTCCGAGCAGTACTTC
>.|TRBV20-1|.|TRBJ2-3
CSAPVSVGTDTQYF
TGCAGTGCTCCAGTTAGTGTCGGCACAGATACGCAGTATTTT
>.|TRBV28|few|TRBJ2-7
CASEPGQVGGIQYF
TGTGCCAGCGAACCCGGACAGGTGGGGGGGATTCAGTACTTC
>.|TRBV28|.|TRBJ2-1
CASSPPYRPEQFF
TGTGCCAGCAGTCCGCCTTACCGGCCTGAGCAGTTCTTC
>.|TRBV2|.|TRBJ2-3
CASSEGARRLTDTQYF
TGTGCCAGCAGTGAGGGGGCTAGGAGATTGACAGATACGCAGTATTTT
>TRBD1|TRBV6-5|many|TRBJ1-2
CASSTGQGSYGYTF
TGTGCCAGCAGTACCGGACAGGGTAGCTATGGCTACACCTTC
>.|TRBV7-9|.|TRBJ2-7
CTSDSYEQYF
TGTACCAGCGACTCCTACGAGCAGTACTTC
>.|TRBV6-6|.|TRBJ2-1
CASSYSEGWSYNEQFF
TGTGCCAGCAGTTACTCGGAGGGTTGGTCCTACAATGAGCAGTTCTTC
>.|TRBV3-1|.|TRBJ2-7
CASSQAAVHKVYF
TGTGCCAGCAGCCAAGCGGCTGTCCACAAGGTGTACTTC
>.|TRBV4-1|.|TRBJ1-1
CASSQKDPQRNNTEAFF
TGCGCCAGCAGCCAAAAGGACCCGCAGAGAAACAACACTGAAGCTTTCTTT
>.|TRBV7-2|.|TRBJ2-6
CASSLWDSRRVLTF
TGTGCCAGCAGCCTATGGGACTCCCGTCGGGTCCTGACTTTC
>.|TRBV28|.|TRBJ1-6
CAGNTGTNNSPLHF
TGTGCCGGGAACACAGGGACGAATAATTCACCCCTCCACTTT
>.|TRBV29-1|many|TRBJ2-7
CSVQPTGGEQYF
TGCAGCGTTCAGCCGACCGGAGGGGAGCAGTACTTC
>TRBD2|TRBV9|.|TRBJ2-7
CASSVLAGAPGGEQYF
TGTGCCAGCAGCGTATTAGCGGGAGCTCCGGGGGGCGAGCAGTACTTC
>TRBD2|TRBV20-1|.|TRBJ2-5
CSASMAGGPLPRETQYF
TGCAGTGCTAGTATGGCGGGAGGGCCTCTCCCTCGGGAGACCCAGTACTTC
>TRBD1|TRBV5-1|.|TRBJ1-4
CASSLVGTATNEKLFF
TGCGCCAGCAGCTTGGTGGGGACAGCAACTAATGAAAAGCTGTTTTTT
>.|TRBV6-1|.|TRBJ2-5
CASGRERQETQYF
TGTGCCAGCGGTCGGGAGCGCCAAGAGACCCAGTACTTC
>TRBD1|TRBV4-3|few|TRBJ2-1
CASGTGSYNEQFF
TGCGCCAGCGGGACAGGCTCCTACAATGAGCAGTTCTTC
>.|TRBV21-1|.|TRBJ2-6
CASSKGGGKGFSGANVLTF
TGTGCCAGCAGCAAAGGGGGAGGTAAAGGTTTCTCTGGGGCCAACGTCCTGACTTTC
>.|TRBV11-2|.|TRBJ2-1
CASSRRTQGDEQFF
TGTGCCAGCAGCCGCCGCACACAGGGCGATGAGCAGTTCTTC
>.|TRBV9|.|TRBJ1-1
CASSVGLGVLNTEAFF
TGTGCCAGCAGCGTAGGACTCGGGGTATTGAACACTGAAGCTTTCTTT
>TRBD1|TRBV4-2|.|TRBJ1-3
CASSQGTGGYSGNTIYF
TGTGCCAGCAGCCAAGGGACAGGGGGCTACTCTGGAAACACCATATATTTT
>.|TRBV9|.|TRBJ2-7
CASSPAVRSYEQYF
TGTGCCAGCAGTCCGGCAGTTCGCTCCTACGAGCAGTACTTC
>TRBD2|TRBV28|few|TRBJ2-3
CASSLPTSGRMVGTDTQYF
TGTGCCAGCAGTTTACCTACTAGCGGGAGGATGGTGGGCACAGATACGCAGTATTTT
>TRBD1|TRBV7-2|.|TRBJ2-7
CASSLVGAGGNEQYF
TGTGCCAGCAGCTTAGTGGGGGCAGGGGGTAACGAGCAGTACTTC
>TRBD2|TRBV28|.|TRBJ2-1
CASSLSGAQINEQFF
TGTGCCAGCAGTTTAAGCGGGGCCCAGATTAATGAGCAGTTCTTC
>TRBD1|TRBV12-3/TRBV12-4|few|TRBJ1-4
CASSLTDRNEKLFF
TGTGCCAGCAGTTTAACGGACAGGAACGAAAAACTGTTTTTT